This T cell receptor (beta chain) was sequenced for a study of shared T cell receptors in the human thymus. This CDR3 comprises 15 residues. J was trimmed by 5 bases and V by 4 bases; bases with no gene match: 5. Germline V gene data show CDR1 as SGHAT and CDR2 as FQNNGV. Repertoires were generated with immunoSEQ multiplex PCR, while TCRdb's copy carries only in-frame clones and drops some. The sample consists of 630,000 or so clones, about 87% of them appearing once. In addition, the sample was reused for a study of human thymus T cells. Per that study: The thymus tissue came from resections taken during corrective heart surgery.

V gene TRBV11-2 combines with J gene TRBJ2-1; 10 bases are shared with TRBD1. The sample was thymocytes. This TCR came from a boy under two years old with a congenital heart defect. The CDR3 sequence is CASSCDRGHDNEQFF. DNA of the CDR3: TGTGCCAGCAGCTGCGACAGGGGGCACGACAATGAGCAGTTCTTC.